The entry that follows covers one T cell receptor (beta chain) sequence. The specificity of this receptor is unknown. No quality values exist for individual bases; no much larger clone is one base distant. TCR CDR3 regions were amplified from genomic DNA by multiplex PCR using the deep immunoSEQ assay. Extracted genomic DNA from each cell subset was spread evenly across all wells of several immunoSEQ 96-well plates, with each plate serving as a replicate. For sorted subsets, each replicate PCR was loaded with about 0.2 ug genomic DNA, equivalent to about 30,000 T cell genomes. The purified libraries were quantified using a Qubit 3.0 fluorometer, sized with a Bioanalyzer 2100, and then quantified again using the KAPA Library Quantification kit. Each immunoSEQ 96-well plate was sequenced on its own single-read 150-cycle Illumina NextSeq 550 flow cell. On the study's bioinformatics: Because the immunoSEQ output included only junctional sequences and no quality scores, the filtering could not be the same as the filtering used for full-length reads. To assign V/J genes and CDR3, sequences were annotated using PyIR, a Python wrapper for IgBLAST v1.9, with IMGT germline references. Reads were filtered out if the reads had weak V/J assignments (E-value above 1e-6), no CDR3, stop codons, out-of-frame junctions, or ambiguous translated residues. V3J clonotypes were defined as sequences sharing the same inferred V gene, J gene, and CDR3 amino acid sequence. Percentage overlap between repertoires was calculated by dividing the number of shared unique clonotypes by the size of the smaller repertoire. Repertoire richness was assessed with RTK rarefaction, the Chao1 estimator, and Recon v2.1 estimates of unobserved clonotypes. For all TCRbeta clonotypes obtained by the gDNA method from a few donors, generation probabilities were computed with OLGA. Held by TCRdb, this immuneACCESS table contains in-frame sequences only and omits some clones. Under half of the omission traces to an unresolved V gene where checked; the cause of the rest is unknown. The DNA was the basis for D and trimming; V, J and clone size are from that table. The sample table holds about 2 million clones, of which 85% to 95% were seen once. The ten largest account for 0.1% to 0.15% of the sample.

Healthy HIV-negative adults with no recently reported acute infections or vaccinations were included as donors. All donors were Caucasian adults living in Nashville, Tennessee, USA. CD4+ T cells were enriched by magnetic negative selection; naive cells were then positively selected on CD45RA, and the negative fraction formed the memory subset. Blood was obtained by leukapheresis, after which PBMCs were separated by Ficoll-Histopaque density gradient centrifugation and cryopreserved in liquid nitrogen vapor phase. Analytical flow cytometry was used to check the purity and quantity of every magnetically sorted T cell population. Genomic DNA was isolated from every sorted fraction and measured by UV absorbance on a Nanodrop 2000c. In the germline V gene (reference sequence), CDR1 corresponds to WNHNN and CDR2 to SYGVQD. The CDR3 runs 14 residues from the cysteine to the phenylalanine. Only the CDR3 portion is preserved as DNA: 42 bases, with reading frame beginning at the first base. At the junction V is shortened by 8 bases and J by 4 bases; bases outside the gene matches: 5.

The data stem from a study of shared clonotypes between healthy human individuals (dated by TCRdb to about 2020). The study in broad terms: The cohort included three men and a couple of women between 18 and 49 years of age. For each donor, three plates each were used for CD4 naive and CD4 memory, two plates were used for CD8 naive, and one plate was used for CD8 memory. To estimate repertoire size and how much clonotypes are shared between individuals, the study performed deep sequencing of blood TCR repertoires from about five healthy adults. To increase sequencing depth and limit assay-specific biases, TCR repertoire library preparation and sequencing were carried out by different laboratories using diverse techniques. Each donor's leukapheresis produced roughly between roughly 0.85 and 9.5 billion PBMCs. Points the paper makes about the study in general: Naive subsets generally had larger estimated clonotype richness than memory subsets did. Pairwise subsampling led to the expectation that sequencing depth would affect the degree of clonotype sharing among donors. Across a handful of donors, around 5.4% of naive CD4, approximately 3.5% of naive CD8, approximately 2.5% of memory CD4, and roughly 0.41% of memory CD8 clonotypes were shared. Because the study included only a small number of donors, the genetic and exposure-history diversity represented was limited. Sampling was restricted to blood, and TCR repertoires in tissue are likely to differ from TCR repertoires in blood. Compared with non-shared clonotypes, clonotypes shared by all four sorted-subset donors had higher generation probabilities. Rarefaction of sorted-subset datasets indicated incomplete sequencing despite the large sequencing depth.

The receptor comes from a man younger than 30 in good health. The chain links TRBV10-1 with TRBJ2-2, and 9 junctional nucleotides match TRBD1. The sequenced material came from naive CD4+ T cells sorted from blood. This specimen's cell subset or site label, interpreted: CD45RA+ positively selected. CDR3 loop: CASGDRETTGELFF. DNA sequence: TGCGCCAGCGGGGACAGGGAAACCACCGGGGAGCTGTTTTTT.